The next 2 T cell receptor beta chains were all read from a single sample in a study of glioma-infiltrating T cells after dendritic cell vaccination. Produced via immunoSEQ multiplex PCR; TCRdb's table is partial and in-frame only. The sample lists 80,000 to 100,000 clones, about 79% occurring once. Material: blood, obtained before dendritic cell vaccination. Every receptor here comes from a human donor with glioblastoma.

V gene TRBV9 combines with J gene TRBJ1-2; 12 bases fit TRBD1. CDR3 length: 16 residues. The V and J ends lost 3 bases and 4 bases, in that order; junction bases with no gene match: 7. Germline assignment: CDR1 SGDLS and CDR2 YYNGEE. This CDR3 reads CASSETGTGGGYGYTF. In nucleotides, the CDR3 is TGTGCCAGCAGCGAGACCGGGACAGGGGGCGGCTATGGCTACACCTTC.

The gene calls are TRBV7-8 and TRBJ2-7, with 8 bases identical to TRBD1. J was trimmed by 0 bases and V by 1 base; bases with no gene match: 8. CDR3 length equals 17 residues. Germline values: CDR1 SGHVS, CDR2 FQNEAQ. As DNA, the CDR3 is TGTGCCAGCAGCTTAGGAGAGGGACAGGTGTCCTCCTACGAGCAGTACTTC. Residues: CASSLGEGQVSSYEQYF.